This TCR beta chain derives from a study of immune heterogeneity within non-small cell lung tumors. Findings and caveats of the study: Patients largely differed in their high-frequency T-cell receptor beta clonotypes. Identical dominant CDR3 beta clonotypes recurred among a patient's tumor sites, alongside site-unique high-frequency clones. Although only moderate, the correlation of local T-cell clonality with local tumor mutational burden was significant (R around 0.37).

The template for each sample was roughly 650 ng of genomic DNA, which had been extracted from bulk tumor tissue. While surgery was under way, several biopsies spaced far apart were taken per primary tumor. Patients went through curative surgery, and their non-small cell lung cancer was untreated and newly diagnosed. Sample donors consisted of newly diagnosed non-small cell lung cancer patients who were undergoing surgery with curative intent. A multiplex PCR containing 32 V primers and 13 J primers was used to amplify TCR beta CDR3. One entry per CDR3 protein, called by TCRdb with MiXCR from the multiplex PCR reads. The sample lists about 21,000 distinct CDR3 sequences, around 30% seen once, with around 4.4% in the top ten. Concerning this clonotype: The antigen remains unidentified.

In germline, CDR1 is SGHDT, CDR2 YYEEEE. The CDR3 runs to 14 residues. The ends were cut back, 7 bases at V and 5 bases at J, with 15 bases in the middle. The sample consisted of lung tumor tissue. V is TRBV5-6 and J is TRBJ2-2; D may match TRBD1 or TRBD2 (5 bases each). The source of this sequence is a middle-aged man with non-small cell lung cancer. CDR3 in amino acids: CASVWGSGTGELFF. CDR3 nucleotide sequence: TGTGCCAGCGTATGGGGGAGCGGAACCGGGGAGCTGTTTTTT.